Listed below are T cell receptor beta chains from one sample, sequenced in a study of OX40 agonist ivuxolimab in advanced cancers. Libraries were prepared by immunoSEQ multiplex PCR; TCRdb keeps only in-frame clonotypes and omits some of them. The repertoire holds about 62,000 clones, roughly 82% seen once, with 2.4% in the top ten. Material: CD4+ or CD8+ T cells sorted from blood, obtained in a trial of the OX40 agonist ivuxolimab. These TCRs come from an adult with an advanced solid tumor such as melanoma, head and neck, liver or kidney cancer. Each CDR3 is given with its conserved first and last residue. Fields, in order: CDR3 DNA, CDR3 protein, V gene, J gene, D gene, clone size. The D gene is left open where the match is weak. Clone size is given for some rows only: seen once, a few or many times, or a class if the clone is expanded.

DNA: TGTGCCAGCAGCTTAGTCAACTCCGAGCAGTACTTC
CDR3: CASSLVNSEQYF
V: TRBV7-2
J: TRBJ2-7
D: .
size: .

DNA: TGTGCCAGCAGCTCGGGACTAGCGGGGGGGCGCTCCTACAATGAGCAGTTCTTC
CDR3: CASSSGLAGGRSYNEQFF
V: TRBV5-4
J: TRBJ2-1
D: TRBD2
size: .

DNA: TGCAGTGCTGGAGCGAGGGAGACCCAGTACTTC
CDR3: CSAGARETQYF
V: TRBV20-1
J: TRBJ2-5
D: .
size: .

DNA: TGTGCCAGCAGTCCGGCGCGAGGTGGGACCAATCAGCCCCAGCATTTT
CDR3: CASSPARGGTNQPQHF
V: TRBV28
J: TRBJ1-5
D: .
size: few

DNA: TGTGCCAGCAGCCTATCGGAGACAGATACGCAGTATTTT
CDR3: CASSLSETDTQYF
V: TRBV11-3
J: TRBJ2-3
D: .
size: .

DNA: TGTGCCAGCAGACCCGCCGGGACGTACTCCTACGAGCAGTACTTC
CDR3: CASRPAGTYSYEQYF
V: TRBV6-6
J: TRBJ2-7
D: .
size: .

DNA: TGCGCCAGCAGCCAAAACAGGGAGGGTGGCTACACCTTC
CDR3: CASSQNREGGYTF
V: TRBV5-1
J: TRBJ1-2
D: .
size: few

DNA: TGTGCCACCCGAACCAGTGAAAGGTGGAGCACAGATACGCAGTATTTT
CDR3: CATRTSERWSTDTQYF
V: TRBV18
J: TRBJ2-3
D: .
size: .

DNA: TGTGCCAGCAGCCGAGTTGGGGTGCTTGGCTACACCTTC
CDR3: CASSRVGVLGYTF
V: TRBV5-8
J: TRBJ1-2
D: .
size: few

DNA: TGCAGTGCCCCCCGGGGGGAGACCCAGTACTTC
CDR3: CSAPRGETQYF
V: TRBV20-1
J: TRBJ2-5
D: .
size: .

DNA: TGTGCCAGCACTCGACAGGGGGAAGACTATGGCTACACCTTC
CDR3: CASTRQGEDYGYTF
V: TRBV2
J: TRBJ1-2
D: TRBD1
size: .

DNA: TGTGCCAGCAGCTTAGTTTCCGGGACAGCTACCGTCGGTTCACCCCTCCACTTT
CDR3: CASSLVSGTATVGSPLHF
V: TRBV7-8
J: TRBJ1-6
D: TRBD1
size: .

DNA: TGCGCCAGCAGCCAAGGGGGCGTGGACAGGGGGCAGTCCGTTTTCTTT
CDR3: CASSQGGVDRGQSVFF
V: TRBV4-3
J: TRBJ1-1
D: TRBD1
size: .

DNA: TGTGCCAGCAGTTTAACTAGCGGGGGCGATATTCAGTACTTC
CDR3: CASSLTSGGDIQYF
V: TRBV28
J: TRBJ2-4
D: TRBD2
size: .

DNA: TGTGCCAGTAGTATTGGGGCGGGAACCTCAGGGGTCACTGAAGCTTTCTTT
CDR3: CASSIGAGTSGVTEAFF
V: TRBV19
J: TRBJ1-1
D: .
size: .

DNA: TGTGCCAGCAGCCAAGCGTTCACAGGACTGTCCCCCTCTGGGGCCAACGTCCTGACTTTC
CDR3: CASSQAFTGLSPSGANVLTF
V: TRBV14
J: TRBJ2-6
D: .
size: .

DNA: TGTGCCAGCTCACCGGCACAGGTCTCCGGTCAGCCCCAGCATTTT
CDR3: CASSPAQVSGQPQHF
V: TRBV18
J: TRBJ1-5
D: .
size: .

DNA: TGTGCCAGCAGCGAGGGACTAGCGGGGGGGCCAGGAGATACGCAGTATTTT
CDR3: CASSEGLAGGPGDTQYF
V: TRBV7-3
J: TRBJ2-3
D: TRBD2
size: .

DNA: TGTGCCAGCAGTAGACCGACAGGGAGCACAGATACGCAGTATTTT
CDR3: CASSRPTGSTDTQYF
V: TRBV6-5
J: TRBJ2-3
D: TRBD1
size: .

DNA: TGTGCCAGCAGCTCCGCCGGGACTAGCGGGGGGGCCAGGGGCAATGAGCAGTTCTTC
CDR3: CASSSAGTSGGARGNEQFF
V: TRBV7-9
J: TRBJ2-1
D: TRBD2
size: .

DNA: TGTGCCAGCAGCAAAGGGGGCTACGGACTCCTCGAAGCTTTCTTT
CDR3: CASSKGGYGLLEAFF
V: TRBV5-4
J: TRBJ1-1
D: TRBD1
size: few

DNA: TGCGCCAGCAGCTTGGGGGGCCTAGATAATTCACCCCTCCACTTT
CDR3: CASSLGGLDNSPLHF
V: TRBV5-1
J: TRBJ1-6
D: .
size: .

DNA: TGTGCCAGCAGGACTACAGGGGTTGGACAGCCCCAGCATTTT
CDR3: CASRTTGVGQPQHF
V: TRBV6-5
J: TRBJ1-5
D: TRBD1
size: .

DNA: TGTGCCAGCAGCCGGATTACAAGGGGGGAGCTGTTTTTT
CDR3: CASSRITRGELFF
V: TRBV7-2
J: TRBJ2-2
D: .
size: .

DNA: TGTGCCAGCAGTGCCCTACAGGTGGCCTACGAGCAGTACTTC
CDR3: CASSALQVAYEQYF
V: TRBV6-5
J: TRBJ2-7
D: .
size: .

DNA: TGCGCCAGCAGCCAGGACAGGGGGGTCGGGGAGCTGTTTTTT
CDR3: CASSQDRGVGELFF
V: TRBV4-1
J: TRBJ2-2
D: TRBD1
size: .

DNA: TGTGCCAGCAGCTTAGCCAGGGGGAATCGTAACACTGAAGCTTTCTTT
CDR3: CASSLARGNRNTEAFF
V: TRBV7-9
J: TRBJ1-1
D: TRBD1
size: .

DNA: TGTGCCAGCAGCTTGCGAGCTGGGCGAAATCAGCCCCAGCATTTT
CDR3: CASSLRAGRNQPQHF
V: TRBV5-6
J: TRBJ1-5
D: .
size: .

DNA: TGTGCCAGCAGGCGGAACTACGAGCAGTACTTC
CDR3: CASRRNYEQYF
V: TRBV6-5
J: TRBJ2-7
D: .
size: .

DNA: TGCGCCAGCAGGTCCACAGAGGTCTCTGAAGCTTTCTTT
CDR3: CASRSTEVSEAFF
V: TRBV5-1
J: TRBJ1-1
D: .
size: few

DNA: TGTGCCAGCAGCCCAGGGAACCGGGACTATGGCTACACCTTC
CDR3: CASSPGNRDYGYTF
V: TRBV13
J: TRBJ1-2
D: .
size: .

DNA: TGTGCCAGCAGGGAACAGGGCGTTGGGACCCAGTACTTC
CDR3: CASREQGVGTQYF
V: TRBV6-1
J: TRBJ2-5
D: .
size: .

DNA: TGTGCCAGCAGACCCCGGGCTGCAACTAATGAAAAACTGTTTTTT
CDR3: CASRPRAATNEKLFF
V: TRBV11-2
J: TRBJ1-4
D: .
size: few

DNA: TGTGCCAGCAGCGTAGACGAGGGCTTCGGAAACATTCAGTACTTC
CDR3: CASSVDEGFGNIQYF
V: TRBV9
J: TRBJ2-4
D: .
size: .

DNA: TGTGCCAGCACCAGACAGGGTAGAGAGGGCAGGTCAAACTATGGCTACACCTTC
CDR3: CASTRQGREGRSNYGYTF
V: TRBV5-4
J: TRBJ1-2
D: TRBD1
size: .

DNA: TGTGCCAGCAGCACCGGGACCTCCCCCGGGGAGCTGTTTTTT
CDR3: CASSTGTSPGELFF
V: TRBV9
J: TRBJ2-2
D: .
size: .

DNA: TGTGCCAGCAGCCAAAACAGGGATTCACCCCTCCACTTT
CDR3: CASSQNRDSPLHF
V: TRBV6-5
J: TRBJ1-6
D: .
size: .

DNA: TGTGCCAGCAGTCCGGGGCCGGCGTTAGGCTACACCTTC
CDR3: CASSPGPALGYTF
V: TRBV28
J: TRBJ1-2
D: .
size: .

DNA: TGCAGCGTTGATCAGGGGCTCGATGAGCAGTTCTTC
CDR3: CSVDQGLDEQFF
V: TRBV29-1
J: TRBJ2-1
D: .
size: .

DNA: TGTGCCAGCACAGCGACAGGGAGCCTTACTTTTGAAGCTTTCTTT
CDR3: CASTATGSLTFEAFF
V: TRBV27
J: TRBJ1-1
D: TRBD1
size: medium-sized

DNA: TGTGCCAGCCTCACATACAATGAGCAGTTCTTC
CDR3: CASLTYNEQFF
V: TRBV6-1
J: TRBJ2-1
D: .
size: .

DNA: TGTGCCAGTAGTACCACGGGTCGACTTGAAGCTTTCTTT
CDR3: CASSTTGRLEAFF
V: TRBV19
J: TRBJ1-1
D: .
size: .

DNA: TGTGCCAGCAGCTCAGGGCCGAGCAATCAGCCCCAGCATTTT
CDR3: CASSSGPSNQPQHF
V: TRBV5-4
J: TRBJ1-5
D: .
size: .

DNA: TGTGCCAGTAGTGTTCAACAGCGACGCACAGATACGCAGTATTTT
CDR3: CASSVQQRRTDTQYF
V: TRBV19
J: TRBJ2-3
D: .
size: .

DNA: TGTGCCAGCAGCCAAGATCTTGCGGTGGGGACAGATACGCAGTATTTT
CDR3: CASSQDLAVGTDTQYF
V: TRBV14
J: TRBJ2-3
D: .
size: once

DNA: TGCGCCAGCAGCTCCGACAGGGGGCCCAATCAGCCCCAGCATTTT
CDR3: CASSSDRGPNQPQHF
V: TRBV5-1
J: TRBJ1-5
D: TRBD1
size: few

DNA: TGTGCCAGCAGTTACGCCCGGTCCTATGGCTACACCTTC
CDR3: CASSYARSYGYTF
V: TRBV6-5
J: TRBJ1-2
D: .
size: .

DNA: TGTGCCAGCAGCTTAATGCTAGCGGGTACCGGGGAGCTGTTTTTT
CDR3: CASSLMLAGTGELFF
V: TRBV11-1
J: TRBJ2-2
D: TRBD2
size: .

DNA: TGTGCCATCAGTGAGTCGGGGGAACTCTATGGCTACACCTTC
CDR3: CAISESGELYGYTF
V: TRBV10-3
J: TRBJ1-2
D: .
size: .

DNA: TGTGCCAGCAGCTTTGGTGTCATCGGCGGGACAGGGGGCCGAACCGGGGAGCTGTTTTTT
CDR3: CASSFGVIGGTGGRTGELFF
V: TRBV7-3
J: TRBJ2-2
D: TRBD1
size: .

DNA: TGTGCCAGCAGCTTGACAGGGGCCAATGAGCAGTTCTTC
CDR3: CASSLTGANEQFF
V: TRBV5-4
J: TRBJ2-1
D: TRBD1
size: .